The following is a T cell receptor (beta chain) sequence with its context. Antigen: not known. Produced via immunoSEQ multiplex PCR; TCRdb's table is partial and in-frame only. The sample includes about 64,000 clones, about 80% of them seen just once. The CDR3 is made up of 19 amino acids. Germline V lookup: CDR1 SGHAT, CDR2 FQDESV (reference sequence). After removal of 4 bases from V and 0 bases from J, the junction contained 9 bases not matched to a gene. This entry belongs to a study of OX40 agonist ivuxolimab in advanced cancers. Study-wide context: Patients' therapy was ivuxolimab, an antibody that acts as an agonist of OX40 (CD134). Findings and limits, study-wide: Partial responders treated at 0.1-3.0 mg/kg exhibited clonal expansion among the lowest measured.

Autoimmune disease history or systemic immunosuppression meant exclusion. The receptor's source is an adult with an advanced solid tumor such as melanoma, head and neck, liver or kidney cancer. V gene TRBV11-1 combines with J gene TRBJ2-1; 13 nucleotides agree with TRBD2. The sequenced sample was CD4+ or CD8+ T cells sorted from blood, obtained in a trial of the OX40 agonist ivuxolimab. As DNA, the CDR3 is TGTGCCAGCAGCTCTCTACTAGCGGGGGGGACCAGCTCCTACAATGAGCAGTTCTTC. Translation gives CASSSLLAGGTSSYNEQFF.